Shown below are 9 T cell receptor beta chains from a single sample sequenced in a study of blood T cells in healthy people across ages. PCR was performed a second time for about 6 to 11 cycles using a sample-barcoded 5' primer and a J-beta primer mix. Each CDR3 protein is one row after TCRdb ran MiXCR on the 5' RACE reads. The table lists about a million distinct CDR3 sequences, around two fifths of them singletons, with about an eighth in the top ten. What was sequenced was blood. These receptors came from a man between 18 and 29 years old in good health.

This chain links TRBV6-5 with TRBJ1-5; D may be TRBD1 (5 bases). Trimming removed 6 bases from V and 0 bases from J, with 15 bases in between. The V gene's germline CDR1 is MNHEY and CDR2 SVGAGI. The CDR3 is 16 amino acids. DNA of the CDR3: TGTGCCAGCAGCCGGGGCCCAGTGTTTAGCAATCAGCCCCAGCATTTT. Protein: CASSRGPVFSNQPQHF.

This clonotype has at least ten counts. The chain carries TRBV7-6 and TRBJ2-3, with D perhaps TRBD1 (5 bases). The CDR3 has 11 residues. Germline V gives CDR1 SGHVS, CDR2 FNYEAQ. CDR3 nucleotide sequence: TGTGCATCAAGTAAGGGGGATACGCAGTATTTT. This sequence encodes CASSKGDTQYF.

This clonotype was detected many times. This chain uses TRBV7-9 with TRBJ1-5; D may be TRBD1 (6 bases). The CDR3 loop spans 15 amino acids. V lost 5 bases and J 4 bases, leaving 15 bases between the germline ends. Germline assignment: CDR1 SEHNR and CDR2 FQNEAQ (reference sequence). This CDR3 reads CASSDTGGVNQPQHF. In DNA form, the CDR3 reads TGTGCCAGCAGCGACACTGGGGGCGTAAATCAGCCCCAGCATTTT.

This clonotype was detected only a few times. The V and J genes are TRBV6-6 and TRBJ2-1, with a possible D match to TRBD2 (5 bases). Trimming took off 5 bases at V and 6 bases at J, with 11 bases between the two ends. CDR1 is MNHNY, CDR2 SVGAGI, per germline (reference sequence). CDR3 length: 13 residues. CDR3 loop: CASSPGLTNEQFF. CDR3 in DNA: TGTGCCAGCAGTCCCGGACTCACCAATGAGCAGTTCTTC.

The CDR3 is CASSDGNNEKLFF. CDR3 DNA sequence: TGTGCCAGCAGTGACGGCAATAATGAAAAACTGTTTTTT. The gene calls are TRBV6-5 and TRBJ1-4; D remains unclear. Trimming removed 5 bases from V and 4 bases from J, with 8 bases in between. The CDR3 sequence is 13 residues long. Germline values: CDR1 MNHEY, CDR2 SVGAGI.

The chain uses TRBV18 and TRBJ1-1, with D hard to call. CDR1 is KGHSH and CDR2 is LQKENI in the germline V gene. CDR3 length: 18 residues. V was pared by 6 bases and J by 5 bases, with 28 bases between. CDR3 nucleotides: TGTGCCAGCTCCCCATACCGCTCGTTTGGAGGGAGAAGGACTGAAGCTTTCTTT. Amino acids: CASSPYRSFGGRRTEAFF. The whole variable domain, filled in from reference TRBV18 and TRBJ1-1, reads NAGVMQNPRHLVRRRGQEARLRCSPMKGHSHVYWYRQLPEEGLKFMVYLQKENIIDESGMPKERFSAEFPKEGPSILRIQQVVRGDSAAYFCASSPYRSFGGRRTEAFFGQGTRLTVV.

The chain recombines TRBV20-1 with TRBJ2-1, with D hard to call. The ends were cut back, 1 base at V and 7 bases at J, with 11 bases in the middle. The CDR3 spans 13 residues. Germline CDR1 and CDR2: DFQATT and SNEGSKA (reference sequence). DNA for the CDR3: TGCAGTGCTAGAGCTTGGACCCCGAATGAGCAGTTCTTC. This encodes CSARAWTPNEQFF.

This clonotype turned up a few times. This chain's CDR3 is CASKMTSGASYEQYF. CDR3 nucleotides: TGTGCCAGCAAGATGACTAGCGGCGCCTCCTACGAGCAGTACTTC. This sequence joins TRBV27 and TRBJ2-7, with 9 bases identical to TRBD2. The V gene end was trimmed by 7 bases and the J gene end by 0 bases; junction bases not matched to a gene: 7. Germline V gene data show CDR1 as MNHEY and CDR2 as SMNVEV (reference sequence). This CDR3 region has 15 residues.

The rearrangement uses TRBV12-3 or TRBV12-4 and TRBJ2-7, with TRBD1 matching 7 bases. V was clipped by 5 bases and J by 2 bases; unmatched bases: 6. The CDR3 length is 14 residues. CDR3 nucleotide sequence: TGTGCCAGCAGTAACAGGGGTGGTACCTACGAGCAGTACTTC. As protein: CASSNRGGTYEQYF.